A selection of T cell receptor beta chains follows, all from one sample in a study of identical twins. TCRdb fed the 5' RACE reads into MiXCR, producing one record per CDR3 protein. The sample holds hundreds of thousands of distinct CDR3 sequences, approximately 6.1% seen once. Input material: naive T cells sorted from blood. These receptors all stem from a man younger than 30 in good health. Each CDR3 is given with its conserved first and last residue.

v_call: TRBV4-1; cdr3_aa: CASSQGGSGDTQYF
v_call: TRBV12-3/TRBV12-4; cdr3_aa: CASSLQANYGYTF
v_call: TRBV27; cdr3_aa: CASTPGSADTQYF
v_call: TRBV6-1; cdr3_aa: CASSPTGFTDTQYF
v_call: TRBV24-1; cdr3_aa: CATSAQESDNEQFF
v_call: TRBV12-3/TRBV12-4; cdr3_aa: CASSTDWWETQYF
v_call: TRBV19; cdr3_aa: CATKDDASTDTQYF
v_call: TRBV21-1; cdr3_aa: CASNSCGSQETQYF
v_call: TRBV12-3/TRBV12-4; cdr3_aa: CASSLAGGTGADEQYF
v_call: TRBV7-2; cdr3_aa: CASSLDAGVGREQYF
v_call: TRBV20-1; cdr3_aa: CSARAGLAGDRPINNEQFF
v_call: TRBV29-1; cdr3_aa: CSAASPRDSVSPLTDTQYF
v_call: TRBV4-2; cdr3_aa: CASSSRGEGTGELFF
v_call: TRBV5-1; cdr3_aa: CASSYGGTEKLFF
v_call: TRBV6-2/TRBV6-3; cdr3_aa: CASSYSSTGKDGDEQYF
v_call: TRBV7-9; cdr3_aa: CASSFSGGFQPQHF
v_call: TRBV15; cdr3_aa: CATSRDLLAGVGYEQYF
v_call: TRBV7-9; cdr3_aa: CASRRRDNEQFF
v_call: TRBV30; cdr3_aa: CAWSVGQGFGNQPQHF
v_call: TRBV20-1; cdr3_aa: CSALGGGGEKLFF
v_call: TRBV6-1; cdr3_aa: CASSEGNVNQPQHF
v_call: TRBV29-1; cdr3_aa: CSVVPWAGELIPEQFF
v_call: TRBV5-1; cdr3_aa: CASSSSRVGDTQYF
v_call: TRBV5-8; cdr3_aa: CASSHQGETQYF
v_call: TRBV20-1; cdr3_aa: CSATEGAGYGYTF
v_call: TRBV18; cdr3_aa: CASSPRSDIGDTQYF
v_call: TRBV7-2; cdr3_aa: CASSLQGASNEQFF
v_call: TRBV7-2; cdr3_aa: CASSSGLSNQPQHF
v_call: TRBV20-1; cdr3_aa: CSGRDASGRRYEQYF